This TCR beta chain stems from a study of CD8+CD57+ T cells in acquired aplastic anemia. This clonotype was seen at least ten times. Its antigen is not identified. Findings and limits, study-wide: The CD8+ Simpson's diversity of patients and controls was not significantly different.

Patients chosen for sequencing had shown CD8+CD57+ cell expansion by flow cytometry. Genomic DNA was employed as the template in profiling TCR beta VDJ and CDR3. One entry per CDR3 protein results from TCRdb running MiXCR on the reads. The data contain about 150,000 distinct CDR3 sequences, around half of them singletons. Trimming cost V 3 bases and J 4 bases, with 13 bases left between them. The CDR3 is 15 residues long. CDR1 is WSHSY, CDR2 SAAADI, per germline. The source of this sequence is a human donor with aplastic anemia. The source material was sorted CD4+, CD8+, or CD8+CD57+ T cells (not recorded which) from PBMCs. The V gene is TRBV10-2, the J gene TRBJ2-1; either TRBD1 or TRBD2 may fit D (6 bases each). In DNA, the CDR3 is TGCGCCAGCAGTGACGGGGGCGCGGGGTACAATGAGCAGTTCTTC. It yields the protein CASSDGGAGYNEQFF.